This TCR beta chain was captured in a study of neurological immune-mediated disorders. It was by 5'RACE with 10-nucleotide random UMIs that the cDNA was made. TCRdb re-called the 5' RACE reads through MiXCR, storing one row per CDR3 protein. The sample has 35,000 to 40,000 distinct CDR3 sequences; 11% are singletons. Deletions cut 4 bases from V and 8 bases from J, with 18 bases between. CDR1 and CDR2 from the germline V gene are SGHRS and YFSETQ. This CDR3 region has 14 residues. At least ten counts were recorded for this clonotype. The rearrangement uses TRBV5-1 and TRBJ1-2; D remains unclear. Sequencing input: CD4+ T cells from blood. The origin of this receptor is a woman aged 25 to 39 with HTLV-1-associated myelopathy (HAM/TSP). CDR3: CASSQPTAFRGYTF. The CDR3 DNA reads as TGCGCCAGCAGCCAACCGACCGCTTTTAGGGGCTACACCTTC.